These 17 T cell receptor beta chains were sequenced from one sample in a study of CD8 T cells in ankylosing spondylitis. Study results and limitations: What appeared characteristic of ankylosing spondylitis blood was a TCR beta motif of several highly homologous variants.

TCRdb called the 5' RACE reads again in MiXCR, with one record for every CDR3 protein. The table lists almost 400,000 distinct CDR3 sequences, approximately 20% of them singletons, with about 17% in the top ten. The antigens of these receptors remain unknown. Sequenced sample: blood, either unsorted or a sorted T cell fraction (not recorded which). These receptors were taken from a male donor with ankylosing spondylitis.

This chain joins TRBV5-1 and TRBJ2-7; D might be TRBD1 or TRBD2, each matching 6 bases. CDR1 and CDR2 (germline): SGHRS, YFSETQ. The CDR3 is 16 amino acids. V dropped 0 bases and J dropped 2 bases, with 15 bases sitting between them. The CDR3 loop is CASSLVGGLITYEQYF. For the CDR3, the DNA is TGCGCCAGCAGCTTGGTCGGGGGCCTTATTACCTACGAGCAGTACTTC.

The rearrangement links TRBV5-5 to TRBJ1-2; a weak D match, TRBD1 (6 bases). Looked up from germline, CDR1 is SGHKS and CDR2 is YYEKEE (reference sequence). V was pared by 5 bases and J by 4 bases, with 15 bases between. The CDR3 is 14 residues long. The CDR3 loop is CASRRAGESYGYTF. The CDR3, as DNA: TGTGCCAGCAGAAGGGCAGGGGAGAGCTATGGCTACACCTTC. The full variable domain, with the rest looked up from reference TRBV5-5 and TRBJ1-2, is DAGVTQSPTHLIKTRGQQVTLRCSPISGHKSVSWYQQVLGQGPQFIFQYYEKEERGRGNFPDRFSARQFPNYSSELNVNALLLGDSALYLCASRRAGESYGYTFGSGTRLTVV.

J is TRBJ2-7 and V is TRBV9, with D perhaps matching TRBD1 (7 bases). V lost 1 base to trimming and J lost 3 bases, with 17 bases between them. This CDR3 has 16 amino acids. CDR1 SGDLS and CDR2 YYNGEE come from the germline V gene. The CDR3 region is CASSVNGGGAFYEQYF. The DNA of the CDR3 is TGTGCCAGCAGCGTAAACGGAGGGGGCGCCTTCTACGAGCAGTACTTC. Filled out from reference TRBV9 and TRBJ2-7, the complete variable domain reads DSGVTQTPKHLITATGQRVTLRCSPRSGDLSVYWYQQSLDQGLQFLIQYYNGEERAKGNILERFSAQQFPDLHSELNLSSLELGDSALYFCASSVNGGGAFYEQYFGPGTRLTVT.

The V gene is TRBV25-1, the J gene TRBJ1-4; 9 bases match TRBD1. Germline-derived CDR1 and CDR2 are MGHDK and SYGVNS. CDR3 length equals 14 residues. The ends lost 8 bases at V and 7 bases at J; junction bases unmatched: 8. CDR3 DNA sequence: TGTGCCAGCCGCTTGACAGGGGGGGGTGAAAAACTGTTTTTT. Translation: CASRLTGGGEKLFF.

The chain uses TRBV5-1 and TRBJ2-5; 10 nucleotides agree with TRBD2. CDR1 and CDR2 (germline): SGHRS, YFSETQ. The length of the CDR3 is 16 residues. The J segment lost 2 bases and the V segment lost 3 bases, leaving 7 bases of the junction unmatched. Here the CDR3 DNA reads TGCGCCAGCAGCTGGGGCTCTAGCGGGAGTCAAGAGACCCAGTACTTC. Protein: CASSWGSSGSQETQYF.

In this sample, this clonotype turned up a few times. The rearrangement links TRBV5-1 to TRBJ2-2; D is perhaps TRBD2 (5 bases). The CDR3 extends over 17 amino acids. Germline V gene lookup returns CDR1 SGHRS and CDR2 YFSETQ. V was pared by 1 base and J by 3 bases, with 16 bases between. The CDR3, as DNA: TGCGCCAGCAGCTTGAGCTTGCGCGGAGGAGACACCGGGGAGCTGTTTTTT. The encoded protein is CASSLSLRGGDTGELFF. The full variable domain, in which reference TRBV5-1 and TRBJ2-2 provide the parts outside the CDR3, is KAGVTQTPRYLIKTRGQQVTLSCSPISGHRSVSWYQQTPGQGLQFLFEYFSETQRNKGNFPGRFSGRQFSNSRSEMNVSTLELGDSALYLCASSLSLRGGDTGELFFGEGSRLTVL.

CDR3 DNA: TGTGCCAGCAGGGACTGGGGGGTCCTCCACTTT. Amino acid sequence: CASRDWGVLHF. The chain uses TRBV25-1 and TRBJ1-6; TRBD1 is a possible D gene (5 bases). Trimming removed 6 bases at V and 15 bases at J, with 12 bases between. The CDR3 is 11 amino acids. Per the germline V gene, CDR1 is MGHDK and CDR2 is SYGVNS.

This clonotype was counted only a few times. The chain is built from TRBV6-1 and TRBJ2-7; 11 nucleotides align to TRBD2. In germline, CDR1 is MNHNS, CDR2 SASEGT. The CDR3 runs to 15 residues. Trimming cost V 6 bases and J 2 bases; bases outside gene matches: 6. The CDR3 reads CASSRGLADTYEQYF. The CDR3 region has the DNA TGTGCCAGCAGCAGGGGACTAGCGGACACCTACGAGCAGTACTTC.

This clonotype turned up a few times. V and J are TRBV6-1 and TRBJ2-3; D unresolved. Germline CDR1 MNHNS, CDR2 SASEGT. With 6 bases removed from V and 0 bases from J, the gap between germline ends came to 13 bases. The CDR3 is 15 amino acids. The CDR3 DNA is TGTGCCAGCAGCCGCCTAAGCCATAGCACAGATACGCAGTATTTT. It translates to CASSRLSHSTDTQYF.

This clonotype was counted ten times or more. The rearrangement uses TRBV29-1 and TRBJ1-1, with TRBD1 matching 11 bases. Trimming cost V 7 bases and J 4 bases; bases outside gene matches: 8. Per germline, CDR1 SQVTM and CDR2 ANQGSEA. The CDR3 totals 14 residues. CDR3 nucleotides: TGCAGCGCCAAGACAGGGACAGGGGGCACTGAAGCTTTCTTT. Its translation: CSAKTGTGGTEAFF.

V usage is TRBV3-1 and J usage is TRBJ2-6; no firm D call. Germline V CDR1 and CDR2: LGHDT, YNNKEL (reference sequence). V lost 4 bases and J lost 0, with 13 bases in between. This CDR3 has 17 residues. The CDR3 DNA is TGTGCCAGCAGCCCCGTATGGCAGACCTCTGGGGCCAACGTCCTGACTTTC. Encoded protein: CASSPVWQTSGANVLTF.

This clonotype was observed a few times. V and J are TRBV5-1 and TRBJ1-5; D possibly corresponds to TRBD1 (5 bases). The CDR3 extends over 16 amino acids. CDR1 SGHRS and CDR2 YFSETQ come from the germline V gene. V lost 4 bases, J lost 1 base, and 15 bases lay in between. The chain's CDR3 is CASSRGDDRSNQPQHF. In DNA, the CDR3 is TGCGCCAGCAGCCGCGGCGATGACAGAAGCAATCAGCCCCAGCATTTT.

In this sample, this clonotype turned up a few times. V gene TRBV2 combines with J gene TRBJ1-5, with TRBD1 matching 7 bases. V dropped 4 bases and J dropped 7; count of bases not matched to a gene: 7. The germline V gene has CDR1 SNHLY and CDR2 FYNNEI. CDR3 length: 14 residues. CDR3 protein: CASSGRRDSQPQHF. CDR3 in DNA: TGTGCCAGCAGTGGGCGGCGGGACAGCCAGCCCCAGCATTTT.

The CDR3 region is CASSLKADRYNEQFF. The CDR3 coding sequence is TGTGCCAGCAGCTTAAAGGCCGATCGGTACAATGAGCAGTTCTTC. The chain has TRBV7-7 and TRBJ2-1; no clear D. In germline, CDR1 is SSHAT, CDR2 FNYEAQ (reference sequence). The CDR3 covers 15 residues. V lost 2 bases, J lost 4 bases, and 12 bases lay in between.

The chain couples TRBV28 to TRBJ1-4; 8 nucleotides match TRBD1. V was pared by 3 bases and J by 0 bases, with 15 bases of the junction left unmatched. Germline lookup yields CDR1 MDHEN and CDR2 SYDVKM. The CDR3 spans 20 residues. The CDR3 nucleotides are TGTGCCAGCAGTTTCGATGCAGGGGGCGCGAAGTTTGCAACTAATGAAAAACTGTTTTTT. Translated: CASSFDAGGAKFATNEKLFF.

This clonotype has just a few counts. The DNA of the CDR3 is TGTGCCAGCAGCTTAGTGGGTAGCGCTATAGCCCCAGATACGCAGTATTTT. It translates to CASSLVGSAIAPDTQYF. V gene TRBV11-2 combines with J gene TRBJ2-3, with a tentative D call TRBD2 (5 bases). The CDR3 length is 17 residues. CDR1 SGHAT and CDR2 FQNNGV come from the germline V gene. Trimming removed 1 base at V and 4 bases at J, with 18 bases between.

This sequence joins TRBV6-2 or TRBV6-3 and TRBJ2-1; tentative D call: TRBD2 (6 bases). The V and J ends lost 5 bases and 10 bases respectively, with 12 bases between them. CDR1 and CDR2 (germline): MNHEY, SVGEGT. The length of the CDR3 is 12 residues. The CDR3 nucleotides are TGTGCCAGCAGTCCACTAGCACGCGAGCAGTTCTTC. This sequence encodes CASSPLAREQFF.